The next 26 T cell receptor beta chains were all read from a single sample in a study of glioma-infiltrating T cells after dendritic cell vaccination. Clones were read by immunoSEQ multiplex PCR, and TCRdb kept only the in-frame ones, dropping some. This table holds about 73,000 clones, roughly four fifths found once. The sample consisted of blood, taken before dendritic cell vaccination. These receptors were collected from a human donor with glioblastoma.

This clone has only one observation. V and J are TRBV15 and TRBJ1-2; D might be TRBD1 (5 bases). CDR1 LNHNV and CDR2 YYDKDF come from the germline V gene (reference sequence). The CDR3 is 15 amino acids. The V gene lost 1 base and the J gene lost 2 bases, with 11 bases spanning the gap. This CDR3 reads CATSRGGEGNYGYTF. CDR3 coding DNA: TGTGCCACCAGCAGAGGGGGGGAGGGGAACTATGGCTACACCTTC.

As DNA, the CDR3 is TGTGCCAGCAGTGCCGGGGGTCAAAGGAGCTCCTACGAGCAGTACTTC. As protein: CASSAGGQRSSYEQYF. The chain links TRBV25-1 to TRBJ2-7; D perhaps matches TRBD2 (6 bases). CDR1 is MGHDK, CDR2 SYGVNS, per germline. The V end lost 4 bases, the J end lost 0 bases, and 16 bases lay between the germline ends. This CDR3 is 16 amino acids long.

This clone is judged medium-sized. This chain uses TRBV11-3 with TRBJ2-7; D is undetermined. Germline CDR1 and CDR2: SGHNT and YENEEA. CDR3 length equals 13 residues. The V end lost 3 bases, the J end lost 6 bases, and 12 bases lay between the germline ends. The CDR3 is CASSLAGVGEQYF. Here the CDR3 DNA reads TGTGCCAGCAGCTTGGCAGGCGTCGGCGAGCAGTACTTC.

The DNA of the CDR3 is TGTGCCAGCAGCCTCCGGGGACTAGCGGGAGGGGCGGATACGCAGTATTTT. Its translation is CASSLRGLAGGADTQYF. This chain joins TRBV11-2 and TRBJ2-3, with 16 bases matching TRBD2. CDR1 and CDR2 from the germline V gene are SGHAT and FQNNGV. This CDR3 comprises 17 residues. The V and J ends lost 5 bases and 6 bases, in that order; junction bases with no gene match: 8.

The V call is TRBV27, the J call TRBJ1-5; D is unclear. The CDR3 is 15 amino acids. Trimming cost V 2 bases and J 4 bases, with 12 bases left between them. Germline assignment: CDR1 MNHEY and CDR2 SMNVEV (reference sequence). CDR3 coding DNA: TGTGCCAGCAGTTTACAGCAGATCGGGAATCAGCCCCAGCATTTT. Protein: CASSLQQIGNQPQHF.

The CDR3 here is CASRIQGNTEAFF. The CDR3 nucleotides are TGCGCCAGCAGGATACAGGGGAACACTGAAGCTTTCTTT. The chain recombines TRBV5-1 with TRBJ1-1; tentative D call: TRBD1 (6 bases). The length of the CDR3 is 13 residues. Trimming pared 5 bases from V and 1 base from J, leaving 9 bases between. CDR1 and CDR2 (germline): SGHRS, YFSETQ.

The chain uses TRBV5-1 and TRBJ2-7, with TRBD2 matching over 7 bases. Germline V CDR1 and CDR2: SGHRS, YFSETQ. This CDR3 is built from 14 residues. Trimming cost V 3 bases and J 2 bases; bases outside gene matches: 5. DNA of the CDR3: TGCGCCAGCAGCTATGAGAGCGGGGCCTACGAGCAGTACGTC. Protein product: CASSYESGAYEQYV.

The V gene is TRBV11-3, the J gene TRBJ2-2; D is undetermined. The CDR3 extends over 13 amino acids. Germline V gene data show CDR1 as SGHNT and CDR2 as YENEEA. V lost 3 bases and J 4 bases, leaving 6 bases between the germline ends. CDR3 in DNA: TGTGCCAGCAGCTTCCTGAGCACCGGGGAGCTGTTTTTT. Encoded protein: CASSFLSTGELFF.

The CDR3 sequence is CASSYRGLGSSDEQFF. In DNA, the CDR3 is TGTGCCAGCAGTTACAGGGGACTTGGGTCGAGCGATGAGCAGTTCTTC. The J gene is TRBJ2-1, the V gene TRBV2; possible D gene TRBD1, 7 bases. V was shortened by 5 bases and J by 8 bases, with 22 bases between the two germline ends. The CDR3 loop spans 16 amino acids. CDR1 is SNHLY, CDR2 FYNNEI, per germline.

This chain links TRBV5-1 with TRBJ1-1; D gene ambiguous. The germline CDR1 and CDR2 sequences are SGHRS and YFSETQ. The CDR3 sequence is 13 residues long. V was clipped by 1 base and J by 1 base, with 5 bases between them. The CDR3 DNA follows: TGCGCCAGCAGCTTGTTGGCGAACACTGAAGCTTTCTTT. This codes for CASSLLANTEAFF.

CDR3 in amino acids: CASSEGSLQETQYF. The CDR3 DNA follows: TGTGCCAGCAGTGAAGGGTCTCTACAAGAGACCCAGTACTTC. J is TRBJ2-5 and V is TRBV2; D unresolved. Germline V CDR1 and CDR2: SNHLY, FYNNEI. CDR3 length: 14 amino acids. V lost 1 base and J lost 2, with 8 bases in between.

V and J are TRBV19 and TRBJ1-5; D not resolved. Trimming shortened V by 5 bases and J by 4 bases, and 15 bases separated the two germline ends. This CDR3 is built from 15 residues. CDR1 LNHDA and CDR2 SQIVND come from the germline V gene (reference sequence). DNA of the CDR3: TGTGCCAGTAGTGAGCCGCGGAAGTGGAATCAGCCCCAGCATTTT. Translation: CASSEPRKWNQPQHF.

V and J are TRBV30 and TRBJ1-1; the D gene is possibly TRBD1 (6 bases). The V gene's germline CDR1 is GTSNPN and CDR2 SVGIG (reference sequence). CDR3 length equals 12 residues. Trimming left V 5 bases short and J 8 bases short, with 15 bases between. The CDR3 DNA follows: TGTGCCTGGGACACAGGGAAGTCGGAAGCTTTCTTT. Protein product: CAWDTGKSEAFF.

This clone was seen a handful of times. CDR3 protein: CASSYRDENEKLFF. The CDR3 coding sequence is TGTGCCAGCAGTTACAGGGACGAGAATGAAAAACTGTTTTTT. The V gene is TRBV27, the J gene TRBJ1-4; D is perhaps TRBD1 (6 bases). CDR1 and CDR2 (germline): MNHEY, SMNVEV (reference sequence). The germline V and J ends were trimmed by 4 bases and 5 bases, with 11 bases remaining between them. There are 14 residues in the CDR3.

The rearrangement links TRBV6-5 to TRBJ1-2; D possibly corresponds to TRBD1 (6 bases). The CDR3 is 12 residues long. Trimming shortened V by 7 bases and J by 2 bases, and 8 bases separated the two germline ends. Germline V gene sequence: CDR1 MNHEY, CDR2 SVGAGI. The CDR3 DNA sequence: TGTGCCAGCATGAGGGGGAACTATGGCTACACCTTC. This codes for CASMRGNYGYTF.

This clone was found a few times. The chain employs TRBV4-1 and TRBJ1-1; D might be TRBD1 (5 bases). The ends were cut back, 0 bases at V and 3 bases at J, with 14 bases in the middle. The CDR3 consists of 16 residues. Germline CDR1 reads MGHRA; CDR2 reads YSYEKL. The CDR3 DNA reads TGCGCCAGCAGCCAAGAACATGTGGGGGGGGACACTGAAGCTTTCTTT. Protein product: CASSQEHVGGDTEAFF.

The count of this clone is one. The genes are TRBV7-9 and TRBJ2-1, with a tentative D call TRBD2 (5 bases). Trimming took off 1 base at V and 9 bases at J, with 10 bases between the two ends. Germline V gene lookup returns CDR1 SEHNR and CDR2 FQNEAQ (reference sequence). This CDR3 is 13 amino acids long. The CDR3 DNA reads TGTGCCAGCAGCTTAGGTCTAGCCGGTGAGCAGTTCTTC. It specifies CASSLGLAGEQFF.

The CDR3 region is CASSIRTASSGNTIYF. CDR3 nucleotide sequence: TGCGCCAGCAGCATTCGGACAGCGAGCTCTGGAAACACCATATATTTT. The gene calls are TRBV5-1 and TRBJ1-3; possible D gene TRBD1, 6 bases. In germline, CDR1 is SGHRS, CDR2 YFSETQ. The CDR3 totals 16 residues. V dropped 4 bases and J dropped 0 bases, with 14 bases sitting between them.

This chain joins TRBV6-1 and TRBJ2-7; possible D gene TRBD1, 6 bases. The germline V gene encodes CDR1 MNHNS and CDR2 SASEGT. The CDR3 has 13 residues. Trimming pared 6 bases from V and 3 bases from J, leaving 12 bases between. The CDR3 loop is CASSATGLYEQYV. CDR3 nucleotides: TGTGCCAGCAGCGCGACAGGACTCTACGAGCAGTACGTC.

V gene TRBV2 combines with J gene TRBJ2-5; 10 bases are a match to TRBD2. CDR1 is SNHLY and CDR2 is FYNNEI in the germline V gene. The CDR3 sequence is 15 residues long. V trimming: 1 base; J trimming: 5 bases; junction bases outside the gene matches: 4. CDR3 nucleotides: TGTGCCAGCAGTGAAGAAGCGGGAGGGAGGGAGACCCAGTACTTC. Its protein product is CASSEEAGGRETQYF.

J is TRBJ1-5 and V is TRBV6-5; 7 nucleotides align to TRBD1. The J segment lost 2 bases and the V segment lost 5 bases, leaving 3 bases of the junction unmatched. The CDR3 has 14 amino acids. Germline V CDR1 and CDR2: MNHEY, SVGAGI. The CDR3 DNA reads TGTGCCAGCAGTCCCGACAGGGGCAATCAGCCCCAGCATTTT. Protein product: CASSPDRGNQPQHF.

The chain couples TRBV6-5 to TRBJ2-5; 9 bases fit TRBD2. In germline, CDR1 is MNHEY, CDR2 SVGAGI. Unmatched junction bases numbered 8, after V lost 4 bases and J lost 5 bases. This CDR3 is built from 15 residues. Here the CDR3 reads CASSLLAGGTETQYF. The CDR3 bases are TGTGCCAGCAGTTTGCTGGCGGGGGGGACGGAGACCCAGTACTTC.

This chain joins TRBV7-7 and TRBJ2-3; TRBD1 is a possible D gene (6 bases). The germline CDR1 and CDR2 sequences are SSHAT and FNYEAQ (reference sequence). This CDR3 spans 14 amino acids. Trimming took 3 bases from V and 1 from J, leaving 8 bases between them. The CDR3 DNA reads TGTGCCAGCAGCTTGACAGGCCGCACAGATACGCAGTATTTT. It codes for CASSLTGRTDTQYF.

The J gene is TRBJ2-5, the V gene TRBV5-6; maybe TRBD2 (6 bases). The CDR3 has 14 amino acids. The V end lost 1 base, the J end lost 5 bases, and 12 bases lay between the germline ends. Germline V gene lookup returns CDR1 SGHDT and CDR2 YYEEEE. The chain's CDR3 is CASSLRGLRETQYF. The CDR3 coding sequence is TGTGCCAGCAGCTTGAGGGGACTTCGGGAGACCCAGTACTTC. Drawing the rest from reference TRBV5-6 and TRBJ2-5, the complete variable domain is DAGVTQSPTHLIKTRGQQVTLRCSPKSGHDTVSWYQQALGQGPQFIFQYYEEEERQRGNFPDRFSGHQFPNYSSELNVNALLLGDSALYLCASSLRGLRETQYFGPGTRLLVL.

This chain joins TRBV11-2 and TRBJ2-7, with D unclear. CDR1 and CDR2 (germline): SGHAT, FQNNGV. There are 13 residues in the CDR3. V was pared by 5 bases and J by 2 bases, with 10 bases between. CDR3 residues: CASSPDIAYEQYF. The CDR3 coding sequence is TGTGCCAGCAGCCCAGACATAGCCTACGAGCAGTACTTC. The full variable domain, completed using reference TRBV11-2 and TRBJ2-7, is EAGVAQSPRYKIIEKRQSVAFWCNPISGHATLYWYQQILGQGPKLLIQFQNNGVVDDSQLPKDRFSAERLKGVDSTLKIQPAKLEDSAVYLCASSPDIAYEQYFGPGTRLTVT.

The chain couples TRBV19 to TRBJ1-2, with no clear D. The CDR3 consists of 15 residues. Trimming cost V 3 bases and J 6 bases, with 17 bases left between them. The germline gives CDR1 LNHDA, CDR2 SQIVND (reference sequence). The CDR3 protein is CASSIPRTWRDGYTF. The CDR3 region has the DNA TGTGCCAGTAGTATCCCCCGGACGTGGAGGGATGGCTACACCTTC.